This T cell receptor beta chain was sequenced for a study of blood T cell repertoires in COVID-19. Study background: Donors in the United States, Italy and Spain gave samples during acute or convalescent COVID-19. Sources were T cells, B-cell-depleted T cells, or PBMCs; the material itself was cDNA or gDNA.

Original processing notes: Amplification of reference gene primers provided the estimated nucleated cell counts. Using immunoSEQ multiplex PCR, the repertoire was profiled, and TCRdb retains in-frame clones only, with some absent. Clone size and V and J calls were adopted from that table, with D and trimming inferred from the DNA. The table lists 130,000 or so clones, around three quarters of them singletons. V was trimmed by 4 bases and J by 6 bases, leaving 13 bases between them. Per the germline V gene, CDR1 is SGHRS and CDR2 is YFSETQ. The length of the CDR3 is 13 residues. The chain uses TRBV5-1 and TRBJ1-1; D perhaps matches TRBD1 (6 bases). This clonotype was sampled from a man in his 60s with active or convalescent COVID-19. The source material was peripheral blood. The CDR3 spells CASSAGGASEAFF. The CDR3 DNA reads as TGCGCCAGCAGCGCGGGGGGCGCCTCTGAAGCTTTCTTT.